Here is one TCR beta chain with its context. Its antigen remains unknown. This sample is drawn from a study of cytotoxic CD8 clonotypes in ibrutinib-treated CLL. A 1 in 200,000 to 1 in 1 million T cell depth was the sequencing target. Sequenced by immunoSEQ multiplex PCR; TCRdb stores in-frame clones only, minus some. The sample yields 330,000 or so clones, about 61% seen once. Trimming took 3 bases from V and 1 from J, leaving 13 bases between them. This CDR3 is 15 amino acids long. CDR1 is LGHNA, CDR2 YSLEER, per germline. Study observations and caveats: Public clonotypes, found uncommonly, either contracted or stayed stable on treatment.

The chain joins TRBV4-3 to TRBJ2-7; D is ambiguous. The starting material was PBMCs, obtained after 36 months of ibrutinib treatment. This clonotype was obtained from a human donor with chronic lymphocytic leukemia. The CDR3 sequence: CASSQSHVSSYEQYF. Written as DNA, the CDR3 is TGCGCCAGCAGCCAGTCACACGTATCATCCTACGAGCAGTACTTC.